Below, 2 T cell receptor beta chains from the same sample are listed, as sequenced in a study of T-cell reconstitution after alpha-beta-depleted transplantation in children. Unique molecular identifiers were used to barcode this TCRbeta library. TCRdb reprocessed the PCR reads via MiXCR and lists one record per CDR3 protein. The data show nearly 350,000 distinct CDR3 sequences, with about a sixth seen just once and around 43% held by the top ten. Specimen: PBMCs, mostly from graft donor cells, collected 360 days after TCRalphabeta/CD19-depleted stem cell transplant. The source of these receptors is a male patient between 2 and 15 years old who had a stem cell transplant for acute lymphoblastic leukemia, so the T cells may come from the graft donor.

The chain couples TRBV20-1 to TRBJ1-1, with TRBD1 matching over 7 bases. CDR1 is DFQATT and CDR2 is SNEGSKA in the germline V gene (reference sequence). The CDR3 is made up of 15 amino acids. J lost 4 bases, V lost 3 bases, and 11 bases had no gene match. CDR3 DNA sequence: TGCAGTGCTAGGAAAGAGGGGAGACAGGGCACTGAAGCTTTCTTT. Its protein is CSARKEGRQGTEAFF.

This clonotype showed up many times. The CDR3 nucleotides read TGCAGCAGGACTAGCGGCACAGATACGCAGTATTTT. It encodes CSRTSGTDTQYF. This rearrangement joins TRBV20-1 to TRBJ2-3, with 9 nucleotides matching TRBD2. The CDR3 has 12 amino acids. In germline, CDR1 is DFQATT, CDR2 SNEGSKA (reference sequence).